The 24 T cell receptor beta chains presented below share a single source sample, sequenced in a study of a mutant IDH1 vaccine in newly diagnosed glioma. Specified time point: week 5, during vaccination. Every vaccination contained 300 ug of the mutant IDH1 20-mer peptide and was paired with topical imiquimod. Antigen specificity for these receptors is unknown. Sequencing was performed with immunoSEQ multiplex PCR; in TCRdb, only in-frame clones are kept and a portion is missing. Of around 49,000 clones in the sample, around 78% were seen once. The sample here was PBMCs, taken from a glioma patient whose treatment included an IDH1 peptide vaccine. The receptors were gathered from a man over 45 with glioma.

The chain recombines TRBV4-3 with TRBJ1-1, with a possible D match to TRBD1 (5 bases). V was shortened by 0 bases and J by 11 bases, with 13 bases between the two germline ends. The CDR3 extends over 13 amino acids. The V gene's germline CDR1 is LGHNA and CDR2 YSLEER. The CDR3 DNA reads as TGCGCCAGCAGCCAAGACACGGGGCTTGGGGCTTTCTTT. Encoded protein: CASSQDTGLGAFF.

The chain joins TRBV19 to TRBJ1-5, with no clear D. Germline assignment: CDR1 LNHDA and CDR2 SQIVND (reference sequence). Trimming cost V 2 bases and J 6 bases, with 8 bases left between them. This CDR3 region has 13 residues. CDR3 sequence reads: CASSITDSQPQHF. The CDR3 DNA reads TGTGCCAGTAGTATAACAGATAGTCAGCCCCAGCATTTT.

The V and J genes are TRBV9 and TRBJ2-6, with D tentatively TRBD1 (5 bases). V lost 5 bases and J lost 2, with 14 bases in between. CDR1 is SGDLS, CDR2 YYNGEE, per germline. The CDR3 totals 16 residues. Written as DNA, the CDR3 is TGTGCCAGCAGTGCCGAGGAAGGGGCTGGGGCCAACGTCCTGACTTTC. It is translated as CASSAEEGAGANVLTF. The entire variable domain, with the rest obtained from reference TRBV9 and TRBJ2-6, is as follows: DSGVTQTPKHLITATGQRVTLRCSPRSGDLSVYWYQQSLDQGLQFLIQYYNGEERAKGNILERFSAQQFPDLHSELNLSSLELGDSALYFCASSAEEGAGANVLTFGAGSRLTVL.

The chain employs TRBV6-5 and TRBJ1-2; TRBD1 might be the D (5 bases). CDR1 MNHEY and CDR2 SVGAGI come from the germline V gene. This CDR3 has 16 amino acids. Trimming stripped 0 bases from V and 3 bases from J, with 14 bases between. CDR3 residues: CASSYSGGGLDYGYTF. As DNA, the CDR3 is TGTGCCAGCAGTTACTCGGGGGGAGGGTTGGACTATGGCTACACCTTC.

This rearrangement joins TRBV9 to TRBJ2-5; the match to TRBD1 covers 8 bases. The J segment lost 5 bases and the V segment lost 4 bases, leaving 4 bases of the junction unmatched. The germline V gene has CDR1 SGDLS and CDR2 YYNGEE. The CDR3 is made up of 13 amino acids. The CDR3 coding sequence is TGTGCCAGCAGCCCCCGGGACAGGGAGACCCAGTACTTC. It yields the protein CASSPRDRETQYF.

This chain links TRBV9 with TRBJ1-4, with 7 bases lining up with TRBD1. V gave up 3 bases and J gave up 8 bases; unmatched junction bases: 1. The CDR3 has 12 amino acids. The germline V gene encodes CDR1 SGDLS and CDR2 YYNGEE. CDR3 in DNA: TGTGCCAGCAGCGAGGACAGGGAAAAACTGTTTTTT. Translating it yields CASSEDREKLFF.

The rearrangement uses TRBV5-6 and TRBJ1-1; D is perhaps TRBD1 (5 bases). Germline V gene sequence: CDR1 SGHDT, CDR2 YYEEEE. Between the trimmed V and J ends, which lost 0 bases and 2 bases, there was a span of 14 bases. CDR3 length equals 16 residues. This chain's CDR3 is CASSLDRSGGNTEAFF. The DNA for the CDR3 is TGTGCCAGCAGCTTGGACCGATCGGGGGGAAACACTGAAGCTTTCTTT.

This chain links TRBV10-3 with TRBJ2-4; 14 nucleotides line up with TRBD2. Per germline, CDR1 ENHRY and CDR2 SYGVKD. Unmatched junction bases numbered 2, after V lost 10 bases and J lost 6 bases. This CDR3 is 13 amino acids long. CDR3 residues: CATGLAGGNIQYF. The CDR3 DNA sequence: TGTGCCACCGGACTAGCGGGGGGAAACATTCAGTACTTC.

The chain combines TRBV7-2 with TRBJ2-7; maybe TRBD2 (5 bases). V shed 5 bases and J shed 6 bases, with 11 bases lying between them. CDR1 SGHTA and CDR2 FQGNSA come from the germline V gene. The CDR3 runs 12 residues. The CDR3 DNA sequence: TGTGCCAGCAGCCCGACCGGGATCGAGCAGTACTTC. As protein: CASSPTGIEQYF.

The chain carries TRBV6-5 and TRBJ2-7, with D possibly matching TRBD1 (6 bases). Germline CDR1 MNHEY, CDR2 SVGAGI. V shed 4 bases and J shed 7 bases, with 8 bases lying between them. The CDR3 is made up of 11 amino acids. The CDR3 DNA is TGTGCCAGCAGTTCAGGGGTTGAGCAGTACTTC. This gives the protein CASSSGVEQYF.

This chain joins TRBV27 and TRBJ2-7; 13 bases align to TRBD2. The ends lost 6 bases at V and 2 bases at J; junction bases unmatched: 7. The CDR3 runs to 16 residues. Germline values: CDR1 MNHEY, CDR2 SMNVEV (reference sequence). CDR3 in amino acids: CASRLPGTSGTYEQYF. In nucleotides, the CDR3 is TGTGCCAGCAGACTCCCCGGGACTAGCGGGACCTACGAGCAGTACTTC.

The chain couples TRBV5-6 to TRBJ1-2, with D possibly matching TRBD1 (6 bases). Germline CDR1 reads SGHDT; CDR2 reads YYEEEE. Trimming removed 4 bases from V and 3 bases from J, with 16 bases in between. The CDR3 has 15 amino acids. CDR3 region: CASSRPQGRDYGYTF. CDR3 sequence (DNA): TGTGCCAGCAGCCGACCACAGGGCAGGGACTATGGCTACACCTTC.

The V gene is TRBV5-1, the J gene TRBJ2-7; D call uncertain. Trimming removed 0 bases at V and 0 bases at J, with 7 bases between. This CDR3 region has 14 residues. Germline CDR1 SGHRS, CDR2 YFSETQ. CDR3 protein: CASSLDGFSYEQYF. CDR3 in DNA: TGCGCCAGCAGCTTGGATGGGTTCTCCTACGAGCAGTACTTC.

This chain links TRBV7-3 with TRBJ2-1, with 8 bases fitting TRBD2. V was pared by 5 bases and J by 0 bases, with 9 bases of the junction left unmatched. Germline loops: CDR1 SGHTA, CDR2 FQGTGA. CDR3 length equals 17 residues. The CDR3 reads CASSPPGLAGSYNEQFF. The CDR3 bases are TGTGCCAGCAGCCCCCCGGGGCTAGCGGGCTCCTACAATGAGCAGTTCTTC.

The V call is TRBV6-4, the J call TRBJ1-2, with TRBD1 as a possible D gene (5 bases). Germline lookup yields CDR1 MRHNA and CDR2 SNTAGT. This CDR3 comprises 14 residues. Between the trimmed V and J ends, which lost 4 bases and 4 bases, there was a span of 13 bases. The DNA of the CDR3 is TGTGCCAGCAGTGCGTCTGGAGGGACCTATGGCTACACCTTC. This translates into CASSASGGTYGYTF.

The genes are TRBV4-3 and TRBJ1-1; D may be TRBD1 (5 bases). The CDR3 is made up of 15 amino acids. Trimming stripped 3 bases from V and 3 bases from J, with 14 bases between. Germline V gives CDR1 LGHNA, CDR2 YSLEER. Here the CDR3 reads CASSQLGTGDTEAFF. For the CDR3, the DNA is TGCGCCAGCAGCCAGCTCGGGACGGGGGACACTGAAGCTTTCTTT.

The sample holds one count of this clone. V gene TRBV27 combines with J gene TRBJ1-5; D gene ambiguous. This CDR3 comprises 14 residues. Per germline, CDR1 MNHEY and CDR2 SMNVEV (reference sequence). The V gene lost 4 bases and the J gene lost 4 bases, with 11 bases spanning the gap. The CDR3 DNA is TGTGCCAGCAGTTCCCGGAGGGAGAATCAGCCCCAGCATTTT. Residues: CASSSRRENQPQHF.

This clone was recorded only once. The rearrangement joins TRBV5-6 to TRBJ2-3; possible D gene TRBD2, 5 bases. V was pared by 4 bases and J by 4 bases, with 10 bases between. The CDR3 is 13 amino acids. Germline V gives CDR1 SGHDT, CDR2 YYEEEE. The CDR3 DNA reads as TGTGCCAGCAGCGCCCAACTAGCAGATACGCAGTATTTT. This translates into CASSAQLADTQYF.

The chain combines TRBV18 with TRBJ2-1; perhaps D is TRBD1 or TRBD2 (5 bases each). The CDR3 covers 17 residues. Per the germline V gene, CDR1 is KGHSH and CDR2 is LQKENI. V lost 0 bases, J lost 3 bases, and 15 bases lay in between. The CDR3 is CASSPPSPGRVYNEQFF. CDR3 nucleotides: TGTGCCAGCTCACCACCGAGTCCGGGACGGGTCTACAATGAGCAGTTCTTC.

This chain joins TRBV10-2 and TRBJ1-1, with D possibly being TRBD1 (6 bases). The CDR3 runs to 14 residues. V was clipped by 3 bases and J by 1 base, with 9 bases between them. The V gene's germline CDR1 is WSHSY and CDR2 SAAADI. DNA for the CDR3: TGCGCCAGCAGTGATTGGACAGCGAACACTGAAGCTTTCTTT. The encoded protein is CASSDWTANTEAFF.

The chain recombines TRBV10-3 with TRBJ1-4, with 9 bases fitting TRBD1. J gave up 7 bases and V 2 bases, and 11 bases lay outside the gene matches. This CDR3 has 17 amino acids. Germline V gives CDR1 ENHRY, CDR2 SYGVKD. The CDR3 DNA is TGTGCCATCAGTGAGGCCACAGGGGGCGAGGTGGGTGAAAAACTGTTTTTT. Protein sequence: CAISEATGGEVGEKLFF.

The V call is TRBV5-8, the J call TRBJ2-1; 9 nucleotides align to TRBD1. V lost 0 bases to trimming and J lost 7 bases; unmatched junction nucleotides: 5. Germline V gene data show CDR1 as SGHTS and CDR2 as YDEGEE. This CDR3 is 15 amino acids long. The CDR3 nucleotides are TGTGCCAGCAGCTTGGGGACAGGGGCGGGGAATGAGCAGTTCTTC. Amino acid sequence: CASSLGTGAGNEQFF.

The chain is built from TRBV4-2 and TRBJ2-1, with 9 bases lining up with TRBD2. CDR1 is LGHNA and CDR2 is YNFKEQ in the germline V gene. The CDR3 is made up of 15 amino acids. The ends lost 0 bases at V and 7 bases at J; junction bases unmatched: 4. CDR3 sequence (DNA): TGTGCCAGCAGCCAAGAGCGGGGGGGCCGGAATGAGCAGTTCTTC. It is translated as CASSQERGGRNEQFF.

The rearrangement links TRBV19 to TRBJ2-7, with 9 positions matching TRBD1. The CDR3 covers 13 residues. V lost 5 bases to trimming and J lost 6 bases; unmatched junction nucleotides: 5. Looked up from germline, CDR1 is LNHDA and CDR2 is SQIVND (reference sequence). CDR3 sequence reads: CASSSGQGGEQYF. CDR3 nucleotides: TGTGCCAGTAGTTCGGGACAGGGCGGCGAGCAGTACTTC.